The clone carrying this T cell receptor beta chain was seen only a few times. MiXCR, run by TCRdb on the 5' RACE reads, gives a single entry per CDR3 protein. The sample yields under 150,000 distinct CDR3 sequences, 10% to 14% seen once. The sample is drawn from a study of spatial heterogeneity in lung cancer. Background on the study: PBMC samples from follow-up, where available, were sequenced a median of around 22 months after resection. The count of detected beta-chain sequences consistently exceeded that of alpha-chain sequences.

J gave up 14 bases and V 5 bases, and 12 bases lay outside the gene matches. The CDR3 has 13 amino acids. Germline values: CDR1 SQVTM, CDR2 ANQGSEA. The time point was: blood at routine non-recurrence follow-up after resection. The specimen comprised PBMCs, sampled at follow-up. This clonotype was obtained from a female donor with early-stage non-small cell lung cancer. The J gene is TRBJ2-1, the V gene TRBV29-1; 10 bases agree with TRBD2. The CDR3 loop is CSVSTSGDGVEFF. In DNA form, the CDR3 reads TGCAGCGTTAGTACTAGCGGGGATGGGGTCGAGTTCTTC.